This TCR beta chain was sequenced in a study of blood T cell repertoires in COVID-19. The wider study: Acute-phase and convalescent COVID-19 samples originated in the United States, Italy and Spain. The cDNA or gDNA used as material had been derived from T cells, B-cell-depleted T cells, or PBMCs.

The V gene end was trimmed by 4 bases and the J gene end by 8 bases; junction bases not matched to a gene: 6. The CDR3 extends over 14 amino acids. In germline, CDR1 is KGHDR, CDR2 SFDVKD. The protocol was immunoSEQ multiplex PCR, while the TCRdb copy is restricted to in-frame clones and leaves out a portion. The sample has fewer than 60,000 clones; 90% are singletons. The sequence derives from a human donor in a cohort sampled during active COVID-19. The sample taken for sequencing was peripheral blood. The chain couples TRBV24-1 to TRBJ1-4; 7 bases are a match to TRBD1. The CDR3 loop is CATSETGVEEKLFF. CDR3 nucleotides: TGTGCCACCAGTGAAACAGGGGTGGAGGAAAAACTGTTTTTT.